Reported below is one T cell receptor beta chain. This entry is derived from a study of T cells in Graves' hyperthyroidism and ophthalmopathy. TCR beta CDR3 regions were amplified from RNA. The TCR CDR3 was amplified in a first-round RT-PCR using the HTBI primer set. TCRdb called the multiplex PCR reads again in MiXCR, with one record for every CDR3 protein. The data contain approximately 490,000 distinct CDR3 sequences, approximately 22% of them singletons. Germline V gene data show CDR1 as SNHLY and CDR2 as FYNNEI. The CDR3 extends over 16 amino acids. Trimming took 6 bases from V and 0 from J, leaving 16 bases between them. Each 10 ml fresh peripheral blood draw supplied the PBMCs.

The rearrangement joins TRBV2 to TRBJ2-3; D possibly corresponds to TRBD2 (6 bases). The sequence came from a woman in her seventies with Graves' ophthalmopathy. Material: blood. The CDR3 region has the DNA TGTGCCAGCAGCCTGAAGGCGGGAATAAGCACAGATACGCAGTATTTT. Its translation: CASSLKAGISTDTQYF.